One sample yielded the 3 T cell receptor beta chains listed below, sequenced in a study of T cell repertoires in cytomegalovirus infection. TCRdb recomputed calls from the reads with MiXCR, one row per CDR3 protein. The sample lists approximately 400,000 distinct CDR3 sequences, roughly 30% occurring once. Sequenced material: PBMCs. The receptors stem from a human donor in good health (CMV status not recorded). Some clones in this sample may be carry-over from other donors' samples.

This clonotype was picked up a small number of times. This rearrangement joins TRBV28 to TRBJ2-4; D unclear. The germline V and J ends were trimmed by 2 bases and 9 bases, with 14 bases remaining between them. Germline values: CDR1 MDHEN, CDR2 SYDVKM. This CDR3 is 14 amino acids long. CDR3 in DNA: TGTGCCAGCAGTTTAGGAGTGGGTAATGGCATTCAGTACTTC. Protein: CASSLGVGNGIQYF.

The gene calls are TRBV20-1 and TRBJ2-3, with 9 bases that match TRBD1. The V and J ends lost 5 bases and 5 bases, in that order; junction bases with no gene match: 8. The CDR3 runs to 14 residues. Germline V gene data show CDR1 as DFQATT and CDR2 as SNEGSKA (reference sequence). Here the CDR3 reads CSAGGTGGRDTQYF. The CDR3 nucleotides are TGCAGTGCTGGTGGAACAGGGGGCAGAGATACGCAGTATTTT.

This clonotype was detected many times. The chain couples TRBV6-1 to TRBJ2-7; TRBD1 matches 10 bases. V lost 0 bases to trimming and J lost 3 bases; unmatched junction nucleotides: 5. Germline V gene sequence: CDR1 MNHNS, CDR2 SASEGT. CDR3 length: 16 residues. As DNA, the CDR3 is TGTGCCAGCAGTGAAGCGGAGGGGGACAGGGGCTACGAGCAGTACTTC. As protein: CASSEAEGDRGYEQYF.